This paragraph reports one T cell receptor (beta chain). This sample was taken from a study of blood T cell repertoires in COVID-19. Turning to the study itself: Researchers got acute and convalescent COVID-19 samples from the United States, Italy and Spain. PBMCs, B-cell-depleted T cells, or T cells provided the cDNA or gDNA that made up the material.

The CDR3 consists of 15 residues. Germline CDR1 and CDR2: KGHSH and LQKENI. V lost 5 bases and J 4 bases, leaving 12 bases between the germline ends. Per the original data handling: Amplifying reference gene primers gave estimates of nucleated cell counts. Repertoires were generated with immunoSEQ multiplex PCR, while TCRdb's copy carries only in-frame clones and drops some. V and J calls and clone size are given by that table; D and trimming were obtained from the DNA. The table includes 70,000 to 85,000 clones, roughly four fifths detected once. The specimen sequenced was peripheral blood. The rearrangement joins TRBV18 to TRBJ1-6; maybe TRBD1 (5 bases). This clonotype originated in a human donor in a cohort sampled during active COVID-19. The CDR3 region has the DNA TGTGCCAGCTCATCTTACAGGAGTTATAATTCACCCCTCCACTTT. Amino acid sequence: CASSSYRSYNSPLHF. Filled out from reference TRBV18 and TRBJ1-6, the complete variable domain reads NAGVMQNPRHLVRRRGQEARLRCSPMKGHSHVYWYRQLPEEGLKFMVYLQKENIIDESGMPKERFSAEFPKEGPSILRIQQVVRGDSAAYFCASSSYRSYNSPLHFGNGTRLTVT.